The T cell receptor beta chain described here comes from a study of blood T cell repertoires in COVID-19 (dated by TCRdb to the early 2020s). Study-level background: Samples from collaborators originated in the United States, Italy and Spain and spanned both the acute and convalescent phases of COVID-19. The prospective study material was composed of cDNA or gDNA derived from T cells, B-cell-depleted T cells, or PBMCs. The dataset comprised deeply sampled blood TCRbeta repertoires from subjects exposed to, actively infected with, or recovered from COVID-19. A freely available public database, intended as a resource for researchers studying the immune response to SARS-CoV-2, is where the repertoires were released. The samples were drawn from the first 160 participants of the ongoing ImmuneRACE study and from 1,254 subjects provided by 6 global collaborators. Sample metadata almost always included a de-identified subject ID, COVID-19 status, age in years and sex. Where HLA class I and class II types were available, the types were taken from metadata supplied by the sample provider, not from assay-based typing.

Participants in the prospective study were aged about 18 to 100 years, lived in under 30 United States geographic areas, and enrolled through a virtual design. To assign participants to cohorts, the prospective study relied on clinical history that participants themselves reported in a screening survey and a study questionnaire. Exposed participants had been in contact with someone with a PCR-confirmed or clinician-diagnosed COVID-19 case within 2 weeks of study entry. In the prospective study, whole blood, serum and a nasopharyngeal or oropharyngeal swab were collected from each participant by mobile phlebotomists. Participants in the prospective study had the option to provide additional blood draws and questionnaires over a roughly two-month period. Blood samples from the prospective study were shipped frozen or at room temperature prior to DNA extraction. There are 18 amino acids in the CDR3, from cysteine to phenylalanine inclusive. Only the CDR3 DNA stays, 54 bases, in frame from base 1. From V the trimming removes 5 bases and from J it removes 0 bases, while the gene matches leave 7 bases of the junction unaccounted for. Via the germline V gene, CDR1 is SGHVS and CDR2 FNYEAQ.

The full study reports these points: The quantity of clinical and demographic metadata differed by source and by participant and was supplied without curation.

TCRbeta CDR3 regions were amplified from genomic DNA by means of the immunoSEQ Assay, a bias-controlled multiplex PCR. Under the source paper's analysis protocol: The number of nucleated cells in each sample was estimated by amplification of reference gene primers within the assay. To quantify the absolute abundance of each unique TCRbeta CDR3 rearrangement, sequence reads were collapsed and filtered. For each sample, productive Simpson clonality was calculated as the square root of Simpson's diversity index across productive rearrangements. TCRdb holds this immuneACCESS table with in-frame rearrangements only. Some clones are missing; in checked studies, unresolved V genes explain under half, and the rest has no known cause. V, J and clone size reflect that table, while D and trimming were determined from the DNA. This sample has roughly 400,000 clones in its table, and around nine tenths of those were observed once. The ten largest account for less than 1.5% of the sample.

This clone was counted a single time. Its antigen has not been determined. One base away there is no much larger clone; base qualities are not given. This sequence originates from a woman between 18 and 29 years old who had been exposed to COVID-19. Sequencing used PBMCs or T cells enriched from blood (not recorded which). The chain was built from TRBV7-6 and TRBJ2-3; 14 bases in between match TRBD2. CDR3 protein: CASSGRLAGGRSTDTQYF. DNA sequence: TGTGCCAGCAGCGGACGACTAGCGGGAGGGCGTAGCACAGATACGCAGTATTTT.